Listed here are 7 T cell receptor beta chains from one sample, sequenced in a study of cytomegalovirus exposure and HLA in healthy donors. Produced via immunoSEQ multiplex PCR; TCRdb's table is partial and in-frame only. This table has about 130,000 clones, 70% to 90% appearing once. Sequences were obtained from PBMCs. Receptors were obtained from a woman in her 30s in good health and CMV-seropositive.

J is TRBJ1-5 and V is TRBV10-3; 7 bases are a match to TRBD1. The CDR3 covers 14 residues. J gave up 0 bases and V 8 bases, and 4 bases lay outside the gene matches. Germline V gene data show CDR1 as ENHRY and CDR2 as SYGVKD. In DNA, the CDR3 is TGTGCCATCGGGCGACAGGGTAGCAATCAGCCCCAGCATTTT. This translates into CAIGRQGSNQPQHF.

The J gene is TRBJ1-1, the V gene TRBV27; 7 positions agree with TRBD1. V shed 0 bases and J 2 bases; nucleotides not matched to a gene: 3. The CDR3 consists of 15 residues. Germline V lookup: CDR1 MNHEY, CDR2 SMNVEV (reference sequence). CDR3 sequence (DNA): TGTGCCAGCAGTTTATCCCACAGGGGAAACACTGAAGCTTTCTTT. It yields the protein CASSLSHRGNTEAFF.

The rearrangement uses TRBV25-1 and TRBJ1-1; 7 nucleotides match TRBD1. The CDR3 extends over 13 amino acids. CDR1 and CDR2 from the germline V gene are MGHDK and SYGVNS. Unmatched junction bases numbered 6, after V lost 0 bases and J lost 11 bases. CDR3 coding DNA: TGTGCCAGCAGTGAATACCCTGACAGGGTGGCTTTCTTT. Protein sequence: CASSEYPDRVAFF.

On this clone itself: This may come from a read error, since a much larger clone is one base off. The chain links TRBV2 to TRBJ2-1, with 7 bases aligning to TRBD2. The CDR3 sequence is 15 residues long. After removal of 2 bases from V and 0 bases from J, the junction contained 1 base not matched to a gene. Germline values: CDR1 SNHLY, CDR2 FYNNEI. The CDR3 DNA reads TGTGCCAGCAGTGAACCGGGGGGCTCCTACAATGAGCAGTTCTTC. It yields the protein CASSEPGGSYNEQFF.

The V call is TRBV7-9, the J call TRBJ2-7, with 7 bases identical to TRBD1. CDR3 length: 14 amino acids. CDR1 SEHNR and CDR2 FQNEAQ come from the germline V gene (reference sequence). J was trimmed by 2 bases and V by 2 bases; bases with no gene match: 3. CDR3 DNA sequence: TGTGCCAGCAGCTTACCGGGACAGCCCTACGAGCAGTACTTC. Amino acids: CASSLPGQPYEQYF.

The rearrangement links TRBV29-1 to TRBJ1-4; the D gene is possibly TRBD1 (6 bases). The CDR3 is 13 amino acids. Germline V gene data show CDR1 as SQVTM and CDR2 as ANQGSEA. V lost 7 bases, J lost 8 bases, and 17 bases lay in between. This CDR3 reads CSGRTGFGEKLFF. For the CDR3, the DNA is TGCAGCGGAAGAACAGGGTTCGGAGAAAAACTGTTTTTT.

The chain joins TRBV27 to TRBJ2-1; TRBD2 aligns across 10 bases. The V and J ends lost 5 bases and 4 bases, in that order; junction bases with no gene match: 5. The germline CDR1 and CDR2 sequences are MNHEY and SMNVEV (reference sequence). The CDR3 runs 15 residues. The CDR3, as DNA: TGTGCCAGCAGTGCCCTAGCGGGGGTATACAATGAGCAGTTCTTC. It translates to CASSALAGVYNEQFF.